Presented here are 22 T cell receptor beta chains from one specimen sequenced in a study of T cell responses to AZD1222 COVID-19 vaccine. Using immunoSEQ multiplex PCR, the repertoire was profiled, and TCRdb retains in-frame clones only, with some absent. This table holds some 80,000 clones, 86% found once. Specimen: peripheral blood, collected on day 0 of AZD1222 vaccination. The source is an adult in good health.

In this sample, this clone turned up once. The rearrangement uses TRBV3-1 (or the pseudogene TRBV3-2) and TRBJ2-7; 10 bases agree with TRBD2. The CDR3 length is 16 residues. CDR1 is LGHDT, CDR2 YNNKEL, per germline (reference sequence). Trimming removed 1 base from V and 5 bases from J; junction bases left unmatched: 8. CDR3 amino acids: CASSQVRSSGRDEQYF. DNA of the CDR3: TGTGCCAGCAGCCAAGTCAGGTCTAGCGGGAGAGACGAGCAGTACTTC.

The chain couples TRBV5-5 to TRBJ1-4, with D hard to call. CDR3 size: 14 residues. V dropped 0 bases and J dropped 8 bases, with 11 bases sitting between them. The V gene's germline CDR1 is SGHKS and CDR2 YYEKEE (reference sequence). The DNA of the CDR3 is TGTGCCAGCAGCTTGGAGGCGGGTTTCGAAAAACTGTTTTTT. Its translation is CASSLEAGFEKLFF.

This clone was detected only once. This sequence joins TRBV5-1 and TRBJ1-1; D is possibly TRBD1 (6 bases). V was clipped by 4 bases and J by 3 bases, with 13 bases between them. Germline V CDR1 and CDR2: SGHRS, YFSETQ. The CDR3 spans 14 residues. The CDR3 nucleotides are TGCGCCAGCAGCCGCGACGGGGGCGACACTGAAGCTTTCTTT. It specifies CASSRDGGDTEAFF.

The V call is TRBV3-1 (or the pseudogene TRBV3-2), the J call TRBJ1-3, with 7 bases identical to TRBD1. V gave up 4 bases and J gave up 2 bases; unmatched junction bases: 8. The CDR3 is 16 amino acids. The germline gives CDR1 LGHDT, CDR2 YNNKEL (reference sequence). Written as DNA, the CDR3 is TGTGCCAGCAGCCGTAATGCCGGGACAGCTGGAAACACCATATATTTT. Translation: CASSRNAGTAGNTIYF.

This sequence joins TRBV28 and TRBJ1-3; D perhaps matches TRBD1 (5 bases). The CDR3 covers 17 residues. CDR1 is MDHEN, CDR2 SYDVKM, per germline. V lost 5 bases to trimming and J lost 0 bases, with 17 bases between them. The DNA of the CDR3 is TGTGCCAGCAGTCCCCCGCGGGGGGGAAACTCTGGAAACACCATATATTTT. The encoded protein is CASSPPRGGNSGNTIYF.

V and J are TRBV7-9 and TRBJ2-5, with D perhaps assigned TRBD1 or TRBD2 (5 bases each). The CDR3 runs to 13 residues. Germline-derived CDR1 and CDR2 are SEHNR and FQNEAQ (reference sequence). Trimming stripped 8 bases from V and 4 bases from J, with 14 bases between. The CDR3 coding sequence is TGTGCCAGCTCTGGGGGAGCCCGAGAGACCCAGTACTTC. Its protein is CASSGGARETQYF.

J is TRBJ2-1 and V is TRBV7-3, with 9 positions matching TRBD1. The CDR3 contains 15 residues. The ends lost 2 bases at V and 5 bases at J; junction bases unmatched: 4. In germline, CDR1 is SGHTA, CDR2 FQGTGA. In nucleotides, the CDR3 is TGTGCCAGCAGCTTAGACAGGGGGTGGGACAATGAGCAGTTCTTC. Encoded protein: CASSLDRGWDNEQFF.

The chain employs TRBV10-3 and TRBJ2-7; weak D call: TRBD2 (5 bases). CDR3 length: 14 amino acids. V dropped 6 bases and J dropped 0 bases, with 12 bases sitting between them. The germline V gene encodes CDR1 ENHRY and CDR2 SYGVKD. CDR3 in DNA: TGTGCCATCAGCCCCGAACGGGGCTCCTACGAGCAGTACTTC. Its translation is CAISPERGSYEQYF.

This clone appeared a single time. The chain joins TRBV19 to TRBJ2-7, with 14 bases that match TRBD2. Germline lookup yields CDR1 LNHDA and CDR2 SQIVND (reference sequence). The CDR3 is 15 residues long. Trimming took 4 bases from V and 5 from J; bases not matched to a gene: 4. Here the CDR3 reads CASSKGLAGAHEQYF. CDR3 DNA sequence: TGTGCCAGTAGTAAGGGACTAGCGGGAGCTCACGAGCAGTACTTC. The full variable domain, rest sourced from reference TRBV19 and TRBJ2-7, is DGGITQSPKYLFRKEGQNVTLSCEQNLNHDAMYWYRQDPGQGLRLIYYSQIVNDFQKGDIAEGYSVSREKKESFPLTVTSAQKNPTAFYLCASSKGLAGAHEQYFGPGTRLTVT.

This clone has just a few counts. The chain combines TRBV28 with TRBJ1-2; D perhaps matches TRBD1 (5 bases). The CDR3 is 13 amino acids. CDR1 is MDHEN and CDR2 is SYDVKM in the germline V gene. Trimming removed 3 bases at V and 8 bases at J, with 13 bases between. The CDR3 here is CASSFEGFGGYTF. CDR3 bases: TGTGCCAGCAGTTTCGAGGGGTTCGGCGGCTACACCTTC.

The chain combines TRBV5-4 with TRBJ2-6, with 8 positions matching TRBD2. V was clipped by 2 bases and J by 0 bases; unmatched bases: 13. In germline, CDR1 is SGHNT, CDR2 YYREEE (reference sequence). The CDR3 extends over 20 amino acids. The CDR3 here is CASSFSGGLAGSSGANVLTF. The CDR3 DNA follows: TGTGCCAGCAGCTTCTCAGGCGGGCTAGCGGGTTCCTCTGGGGCCAACGTCCTGACTTTC.

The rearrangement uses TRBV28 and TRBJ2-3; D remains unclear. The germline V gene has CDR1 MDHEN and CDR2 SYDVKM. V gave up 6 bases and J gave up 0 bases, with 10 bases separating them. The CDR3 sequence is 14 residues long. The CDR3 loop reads CASSLIGSTDTQYF. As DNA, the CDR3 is TGTGCCAGCAGCCTAATAGGGAGCACAGATACGCAGTATTTT.

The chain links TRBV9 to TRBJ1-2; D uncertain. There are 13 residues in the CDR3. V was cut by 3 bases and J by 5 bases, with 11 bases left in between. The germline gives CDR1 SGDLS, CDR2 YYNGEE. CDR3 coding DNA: TGTGCCAGCAGCGGCCGGGGAGATTATGGCTACACCTTC. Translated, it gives CASSGRGDYGYTF.

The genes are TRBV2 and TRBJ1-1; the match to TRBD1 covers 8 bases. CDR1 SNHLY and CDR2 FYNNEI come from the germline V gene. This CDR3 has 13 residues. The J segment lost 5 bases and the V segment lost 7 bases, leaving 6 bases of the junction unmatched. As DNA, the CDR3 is TGTGCCAGCATCGGACAGGGAGGGACTGAAGCTTTCTTT. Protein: CASIGQGGTEAFF. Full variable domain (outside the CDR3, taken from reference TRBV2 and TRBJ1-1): EPEVTQTPSHQVTQMGQEVILRCVPISNHLYFYWYRQILGQKVEFLVSFYNNEISEKSEIFDDQFSVERPDGSNFTLKIRSTKLEDSAMYFCASIGQGGTEAFFGQGTRLTVV.

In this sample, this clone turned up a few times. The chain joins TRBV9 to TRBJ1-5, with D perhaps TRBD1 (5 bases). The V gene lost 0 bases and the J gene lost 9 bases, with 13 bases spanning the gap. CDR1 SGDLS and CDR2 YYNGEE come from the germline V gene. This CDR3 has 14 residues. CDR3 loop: CASSVEQGGGPQHF. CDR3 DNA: TGTGCCAGCAGCGTAGAGCAGGGTGGGGGGCCCCAGCATTTT.

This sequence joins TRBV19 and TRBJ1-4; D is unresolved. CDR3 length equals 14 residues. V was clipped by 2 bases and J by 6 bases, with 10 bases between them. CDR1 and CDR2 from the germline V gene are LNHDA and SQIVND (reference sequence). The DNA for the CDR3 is TGTGCCAGTAGTATAACCAGGTCCGATGAAAAACTGTTTTTT. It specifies CASSITRSDEKLFF.

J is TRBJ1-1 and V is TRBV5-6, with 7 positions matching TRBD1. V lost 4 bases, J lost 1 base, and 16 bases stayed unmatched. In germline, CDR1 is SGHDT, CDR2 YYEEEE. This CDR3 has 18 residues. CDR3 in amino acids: CASSPWLAGGWKNTEAFF. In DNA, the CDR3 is TGTGCCAGCAGCCCTTGGCTTGCAGGGGGGTGGAAGAACACTGAAGCTTTCTTT.

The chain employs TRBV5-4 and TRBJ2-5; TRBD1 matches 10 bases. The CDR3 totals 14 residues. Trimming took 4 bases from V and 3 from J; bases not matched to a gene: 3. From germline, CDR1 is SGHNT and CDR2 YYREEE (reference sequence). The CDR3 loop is CASSVTGGEETQYF. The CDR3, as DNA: TGTGCCAGCAGCGTGACAGGGGGCGAAGAGACCCAGTACTTC.

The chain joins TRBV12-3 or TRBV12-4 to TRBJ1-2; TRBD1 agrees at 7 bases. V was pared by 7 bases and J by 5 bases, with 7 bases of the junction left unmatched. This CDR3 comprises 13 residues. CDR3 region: CASTPGQRYGYTF. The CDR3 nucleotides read TGTGCCAGCACCCCGGGACAGAGATATGGCTACACCTTC.

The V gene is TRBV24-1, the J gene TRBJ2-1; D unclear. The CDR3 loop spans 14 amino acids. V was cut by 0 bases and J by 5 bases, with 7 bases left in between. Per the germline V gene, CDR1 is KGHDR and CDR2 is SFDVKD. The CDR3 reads CATSDLGLDNEQFF. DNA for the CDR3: TGTGCCACCAGTGATTTGGGATTAGACAATGAGCAGTTCTTC.

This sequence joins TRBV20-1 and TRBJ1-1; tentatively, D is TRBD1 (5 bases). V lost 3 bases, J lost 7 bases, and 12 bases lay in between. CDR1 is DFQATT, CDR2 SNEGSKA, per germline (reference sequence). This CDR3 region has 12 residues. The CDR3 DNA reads TGCAGTGCTAGTAGGTCGGGGGGTGAAGCTTTCTTT. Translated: CSASRSGGEAFF.

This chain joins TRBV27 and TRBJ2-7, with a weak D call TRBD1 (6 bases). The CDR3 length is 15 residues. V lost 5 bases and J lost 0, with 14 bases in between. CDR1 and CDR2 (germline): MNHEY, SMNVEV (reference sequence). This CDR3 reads CASSTGTPSSYEQYF. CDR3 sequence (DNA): TGTGCCAGCAGTACCGGGACACCGAGCTCCTACGAGCAGTACTTC.